The following is a T cell receptor (beta chain) sequence with its context. Its specificity is unknown. Assay used: immunoSEQ multiplex PCR; TCRdb lists only in-frame clones, some missing. Of some 93,000 clones listed, 75% to 95% are singletons. This record belongs to a study of graft-versus-host responses after intestinal transplantation. Overall study context: Each recipient received a multivisceral, liver-intestinal, or isolated intestinal graft.

In germline, CDR1 is LGHNA, CDR2 YSLEER. Trimming cost V 3 bases and J 6 bases; bases outside gene matches: 12. The CDR3 has 17 residues. Study findings and constraints: Analysis identified GvH clones in recipient marrow, with some appearing first in ileum or blood. Peak levels of circulating GvH clones tracked with early post-transplant HvG declines. Clonal ratios of graft-versus-host to host-versus-graft in allografts were high for patients exhibiting graft-donor T cell macrochimerism.

This sequence was found in a human donor who received an intestinal transplant. The chain uses TRBV4-3 and TRBJ2-1; 9 bases are shared with TRBD2. The source material was unstimulated CD8+ T cells sorted from spleen or lymph node cells, sampled before intestinal transplant. CDR3 residues: CASSHRLSGGRRNEQFF. The CDR3 DNA reads as TGCGCCAGCAGCCACCGACTGAGCGGGGGGCGTCGCAATGAGCAGTTCTTC.